This T cell receptor (beta chain) was recorded in a study of T-cell reconstitution after alpha-beta-depleted transplantation in children. Library preparation (for TCRbeta) was performed with unique molecular identifiers. TCRdb passed the PCR reads through MiXCR, listing each CDR3 protein once. The sample shows approximately 240,000 distinct CDR3 sequences, approximately 11% of them seen only once. General study findings and limits: A year post-transplant, T-cell counts and diversity derived mostly from newly produced T cells.

CDR1 and CDR2 from the germline V gene are SGHRS and YFSETQ. V trimming: 7 bases; J trimming: 0 bases; junction bases outside the gene matches: 4. This CDR3 spans 13 amino acids. This clonotype was detected ten times or more. Its antigen is undetermined. The rearrangement uses TRBV5-1 and TRBJ2-7, with 7 bases aligning to TRBD1. This TCR was sampled from a child younger than two with acute myeloid leukemia, due to receive a stem cell transplant. This specimen was PBMCs, taken before TCRalphabeta/CD19-depleted stem cell transplant. CDR3 nucleotides: TGCGCCAGCGCAGGACAGGTCTCCTACGAGCAGTACTTC. Amino acids: CASAGQVSYEQYF.